The 12 T cell receptor beta chains reported below all come from one sample, sequenced in a study of T cell responses to AZD1222 COVID-19 vaccine. Measured with immunoSEQ multiplex PCR; TCRdb has only the in-frame clones, and not every one. The profile shows roughly 98,000 clones, 90% to 95% of them singletons. Sample: peripheral blood, taken on day 0 of AZD1222 vaccination. These TCRs come from an adult in good health.

This chain joins TRBV30 and TRBJ2-7; D is ambiguous. This CDR3 contains 15 residues. Trimming left V 0 bases short and J 6 bases short, with 18 bases between. Germline V CDR1 and CDR2: GTSNPN, SVGIG (reference sequence). CDR3 residues: CAWSVRNTPPAEQYF. The DNA for the CDR3 is TGTGCCTGGAGTGTACGCAACACCCCCCCGGCCGAGCAGTACTTC.

The V gene is TRBV5-1, the J gene TRBJ1-2; no reliable D call. Trimming cost V 4 bases and J 5 bases, with 12 bases left between them. CDR1 is SGHRS and CDR2 is YFSETQ in the germline V gene. The CDR3 runs to 13 residues. The CDR3 protein is CASSLTSPYGYTF. Here the CDR3 DNA reads TGCGCCAGCAGCCTGACATCTCCATATGGCTACACCTTC.

The chain employs TRBV11-3 and TRBJ2-7; no clear D. CDR1 SGHNT and CDR2 YENEEA come from the germline V gene. V dropped 5 bases and J dropped 2 bases, with 10 bases sitting between them. CDR3 length: 13 amino acids. In nucleotides, the CDR3 is TGTGCCAGCAGCCGTACTTCCACCTACGAGCAGTACTTC. This codes for CASSRTSTYEQYF. The full variable domain, in which reference TRBV11-3 and TRBJ2-7 provide the parts outside the CDR3, is EAGVVQSPRYKIIEKKQPVAFWCNPISGHNTLYWYLQNLGQGPELLIRYENEEAVDDSQLPKDRFSAERLKGVDSTLKIQPAELGDSAVYLCASSRTSTYEQYFGPGTRLTVT.

The V gene is TRBV11-1, the J gene TRBJ2-7; 9 nucleotides line up with TRBD1. This CDR3 contains 15 residues. The J segment lost 2 bases and the V segment lost 2 bases, leaving 4 bases of the junction unmatched. Germline CDR1 reads SGHAT; CDR2 reads FQDESV (reference sequence). The CDR3 is CASSLLTGGTYEQYF. CDR3 DNA: TGTGCCAGCAGCTTACTGACAGGGGGGACCTACGAGCAGTACTTC.

J is TRBJ2-3 and V is TRBV4-1; D may be TRBD2 (5 bases). From germline, CDR1 is MGHRA and CDR2 YSYEKL. The V end was cut by 1 base, the J end by 8 bases, with 13 bases between. The CDR3 spans 14 residues. CDR3 sequence: CASSQVSSEGTQYF. The CDR3 nucleotides read TGCGCCAGCAGCCAAGTCTCTAGTGAGGGTACGCAGTATTTT.

The chain is built from TRBV19 and TRBJ2-1; D is possibly TRBD2 (5 bases). V was trimmed by 6 bases and J by 1 base, leaving 10 bases between them. The length of the CDR3 is 14 residues. The germline V gene has CDR1 LNHDA and CDR2 SQIVND (reference sequence). CDR3 region: CASRSAVSYNEQFF. The CDR3 DNA reads TGTGCCAGTAGATCAGCGGTTTCCTACAATGAGCAGTTCTTC.

The chain recombines TRBV7-9 with TRBJ1-5; D not certain. Germline V lookup: CDR1 SEHNR, CDR2 FQNEAQ (reference sequence). The CDR3 contains 12 residues. The germline V and J ends were trimmed by 1 base and 6 bases, with 4 bases remaining between them. The DNA for the CDR3 is TGTGCCAGCAGCTTAGGATCTCAGCCCCAGCATTTT. It encodes CASSLGSQPQHF. The full variable domain, rest sourced from reference TRBV7-9 and TRBJ1-5, is DTGVSQNPRHKITKRGQNVTFRCDPISEHNRLYWYRQTLGQGPEFLTYFQNEAQLEKSRLLSDRFSAERPKGSFSTLEIQRTEQGDSAMYLCASSLGSQPQHFGDGTRLSIL.

V usage is TRBV7-8 and J usage is TRBJ2-5; D may be TRBD1 or TRBD2 (6 bases each). Germline loops: CDR1 SGHVS, CDR2 FQNEAQ. This CDR3 is 12 amino acids long. Trimming removed 5 bases at V and 5 bases at J, with 9 bases between. CDR3 nucleotides: TGTGCCAGCAGCCGGGGGCGGGAGACCCAGTACTTC. It codes for CASSRGRETQYF.

This clone was observed once. The chain uses TRBV27 and TRBJ2-1, with 10 bases lining up with TRBD2. The CDR3 runs to 17 residues. V dropped 2 bases and J dropped 2; count of bases not matched to a gene: 6. The V gene's germline CDR1 is MNHEY and CDR2 SMNVEV (reference sequence). CDR3 amino acids: CASSLMGGLAAYNEQFF. The DNA of the CDR3 is TGTGCCAGCAGTTTAATGGGCGGACTAGCGGCCTACAATGAGCAGTTCTTC.

The gene calls are TRBV19 and TRBJ1-6, with D hard to call. Germline CDR1 is LNHDA and CDR2 is SQIVND (reference sequence). V lost 3 bases and J lost 5, with 14 bases in between. The length of the CDR3 is 16 residues. In nucleotides, the CDR3 is TGTGCCAGTAGTATGGGTGGAGGAATGGATAATTCACCCCTCCACTTT. Translated, it gives CASSMGGGMDNSPLHF.

The chain carries TRBV19 and TRBJ1-1, with TRBD1 matching 7 bases. Germline assignment: CDR1 LNHDA and CDR2 SQIVND (reference sequence). The junction had 8 bases not matched to a gene; V was cut back by 9 bases and J by 4 bases. The CDR3 contains 13 residues. The CDR3 loop is CASTAGGGTEAFF. CDR3 nucleotide sequence: TGTGCCAGCACCGCAGGGGGGGGCACTGAAGCTTTCTTT.

This clone appeared a single time. The chain's CDR3 is CASSEYQGGTGELFF. The CDR3 coding sequence is TGTGCCAGCAGTGAGTACCAGGGAGGGACCGGGGAGCTGTTTTTT. This chain connects TRBV6-1 to TRBJ2-2; TRBD2 matches 7 bases. The CDR3 runs to 15 residues. The ends lost 3 bases at V and 5 bases at J; junction bases unmatched: 6. Germline V gene data show CDR1 as MNHNS and CDR2 as SASEGT.